Given below is one TCR beta chain in context. What it binds is not known. Trimming cost V 0 bases and J 3 bases; bases outside gene matches: 13. CDR1 is SGDLS and CDR2 is YYNGEE in the germline V gene. The CDR3 runs to 18 residues. The sample originates from a study of cytomegalovirus exposure and HLA in healthy donors. TCRdb's copy holds only in-frame clones and misses some; the assay was immunoSEQ multiplex PCR. The sample carries 300,000 or so clones, 88% recorded once. Study results and limitations: Reported results showed that the classifier diagnosed cytomegalovirus status with high specificity and sensitivity.

The sequenced sample consisted of PBMCs. The rearrangement joins TRBV9 to TRBJ2-3, with 7 bases lining up with TRBD2. The clonotype was recovered from a man aged 25-40 years in good health and CMV-seronegative. CDR3 in amino acids: CASSVEGGPGGLTDTQYF. The CDR3 bases are TGTGCCAGCAGCGTAGAGGGAGGGCCGGGGGGTCTAACAGATACGCAGTATTTT.